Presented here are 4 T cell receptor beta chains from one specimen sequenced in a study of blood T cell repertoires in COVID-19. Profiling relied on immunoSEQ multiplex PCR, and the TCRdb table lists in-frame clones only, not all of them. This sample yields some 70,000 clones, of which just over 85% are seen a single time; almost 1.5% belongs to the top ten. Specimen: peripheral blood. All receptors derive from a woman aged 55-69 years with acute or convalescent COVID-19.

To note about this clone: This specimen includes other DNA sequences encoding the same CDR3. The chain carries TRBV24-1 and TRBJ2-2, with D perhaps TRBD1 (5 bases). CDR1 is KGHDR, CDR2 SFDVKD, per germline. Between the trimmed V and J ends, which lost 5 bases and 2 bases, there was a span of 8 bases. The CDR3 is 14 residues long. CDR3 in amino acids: CATSGRANTGELFF. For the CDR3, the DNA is TGTGCCACCAGTGGCAGGGCTAACACCGGGGAGCTGTTTTTT.

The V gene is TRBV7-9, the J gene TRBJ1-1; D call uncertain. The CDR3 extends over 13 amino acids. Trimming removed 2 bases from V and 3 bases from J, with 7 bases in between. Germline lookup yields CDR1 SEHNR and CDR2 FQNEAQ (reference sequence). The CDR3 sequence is CASSLISDTEAFF. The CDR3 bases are TGTGCCAGCAGCTTAATTTCGGACACTGAAGCTTTCTTT.

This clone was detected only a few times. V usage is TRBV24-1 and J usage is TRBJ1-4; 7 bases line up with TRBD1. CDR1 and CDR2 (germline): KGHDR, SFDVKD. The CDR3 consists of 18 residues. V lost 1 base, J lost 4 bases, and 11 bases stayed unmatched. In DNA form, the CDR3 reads TGTGCCACCAGTGATTTCCCCAGGACAGGCCTTTTTAATGAAAAACTGTTTTTT. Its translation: CATSDFPRTGLFNEKLFF.

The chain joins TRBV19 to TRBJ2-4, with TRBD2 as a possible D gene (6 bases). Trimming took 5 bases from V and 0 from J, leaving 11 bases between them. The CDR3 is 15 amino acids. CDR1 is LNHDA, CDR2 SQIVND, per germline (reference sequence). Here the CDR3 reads CASSPNGRAKNIQYF. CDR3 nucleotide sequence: TGTGCCAGTAGTCCCAACGGGAGAGCCAAAAACATTCAGTACTTC.